This entry features one TCR beta chain sequence. V shed 7 bases and J 6 bases; nucleotides not matched to a gene: 8. CDR3 length: 13 residues. The source of the sample is a study of blood T cell repertoires in COVID-19. Turning to the study itself: Acute-phase and convalescent COVID-19 samples originated in the United States, Italy and Spain. PBMCs, B-cell-depleted T cells, or T cells were the source of the cDNA or gDNA that made up the material.

Study processing details: Reference gene primer amplification in the assay estimated nucleated cell counts. Only in-frame clones appear in the TCRdb table, and some are missing; sequencing was by immunoSEQ multiplex PCR. Clone size and V and J calls were adopted from that table, with D and trimming inferred from the DNA. The table has roughly 60,000 clones, roughly 89% seen once. The source material was peripheral blood. The chain recombines TRBV12-3 or TRBV12-4 with TRBJ2-7; TRBD2 agrees at 8 bases. The source is a human donor in a cohort sampled during active COVID-19. The chain's CDR3 is CASNLWGTSEQYF. CDR3 in DNA: TGTGCCAGCAACCTCTGGGGGACTAGCGAGCAGTACTTC.